This TCR beta chain stems from a study of tumor-infiltrating lymphocytes in primary liver carcinoma. Each 20-30 mg portion of unsorted bulk tissue served as the source for co-extraction of RNA and DNA. This clonotype was picked up one time. Since a much larger clone is just one base distant, this may be a read error. Trimming at V came to 5 bases and at J to 8 bases, leaving 15 bases not matched to a gene. The CDR3 runs 17 residues. The germline gives CDR1 MNHNY, CDR2 SVGAGI (reference sequence). Total RNA amounting to roughly 450 ng was the source from which TCR beta cDNA was made with a constant-region primer. It was through three nested multiplex PCR rounds of slightly modified ARM-PCR that TCR beta libraries arose. TRBV1-TRBV30 forward primers paired with a C-beta reverse primer were used in the first two PCR rounds, which ran roughly 9 cycles each. TCRdb re-called the multiplex PCR reads through MiXCR, storing one row per CDR3 protein. The data contain roughly 120,000 distinct CDR3 sequences, around 64% of them singletons.

The sequencing input was liver tumor tissue from sampling region 3. As for subset: tumor region T3, left-lateral pole. This TCR came from a woman aged 55-69 years with primary liver carcinoma and hepatitis B virus infection. The chain uses TRBV6-6 and TRBJ2-1; 10 nucleotides align to TRBD2. The CDR3 loop reads CASSAGTSVSWVDEQFF. DNA of the CDR3: TGTGCCAGCAGTGCCGGGACTAGCGTGAGCTGGGTCGATGAGCAGTTCTTC.